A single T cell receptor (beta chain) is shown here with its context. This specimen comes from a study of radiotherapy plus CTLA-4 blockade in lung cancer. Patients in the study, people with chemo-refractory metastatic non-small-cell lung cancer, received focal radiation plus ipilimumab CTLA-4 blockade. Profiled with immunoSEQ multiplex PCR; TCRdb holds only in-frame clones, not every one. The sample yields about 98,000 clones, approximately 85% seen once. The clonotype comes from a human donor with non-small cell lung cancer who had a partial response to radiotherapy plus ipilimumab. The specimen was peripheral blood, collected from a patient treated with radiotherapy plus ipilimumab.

The CDR3 DNA sequence: TGTGCCAGCAGCTTGGATCGGTTTGTTGAGCAGTTCTTC. Amino acid sequence: CASSLDRFVEQFF. This rearrangement joins TRBV5-4 to TRBJ2-1; D not resolved. Germline values: CDR1 SGHNT, CDR2 YYREEE (reference sequence). The CDR3 is 13 residues long. Trimming shortened V by 0 bases and J by 9 bases, and 10 bases separated the two germline ends.